A selection of T cell receptor beta chains follows, all from one sample in a study of control samples from healthy donors and cancer patients. Assay: immunoSEQ multiplex PCR; the TCRdb copy retains only in-frame clones and omits some. The top ten clones hold around 14% of a sample with some 100,000 clones, around 88% of them seen once. Sample: blood. These receptor sequences come from a young man in good health. CDR3s include the opening cysteine and the closing phenylalanine or tryptophan. The D gene is left open where the match is weak. Only part of the rows carry a size: once, few, many, or a class if the clone is expanded.

size	D	V	J	CDR3	DNA
.	TRBD2	TRBV19	TRBJ2-6	CASSIGEGSGANVLTF	TGTGCCAGTAGTATAGGGGAGGGTTCTGGGGCCAACGTCCTGACTTTC
.	TRBD2	TRBV11-3	TRBJ2-5	CASSFLGLAGVRETQYF	TGTGCCAGCAGCTTTTTGGGACTAGCGGGAGTTCGCGAGACCCAGTACTTC
.	.	TRBV11-2	TRBJ2-5	CASSLDSPGLGVETQYF	TGTGCCAGCAGCTTAGATTCCCCAGGGCTCGGTGTAGAGACCCAGTACTTC
.	TRBD2	TRBV7-8	TRBJ2-5	CASSLVLAGAQETQYF	TGTGCCAGCAGCTTAGTGCTAGCGGGAGCTCAAGAGACCCAGTACTTC
few	.	TRBV4-2	TRBJ1-1	CASSQDNFVRGAFF	TGTGCCAGCAGCCAAGATAATTTTGTTAGGGGAGCTTTCTTT
.	.	TRBV7-9	TRBJ1-2	CASSLPGTQGYTF	TGTGCCAGCAGCCTGCCCGGGACGCAGGGCTACACCTTC
.	.	TRBV6-5	TRBJ2-1	CATLRRPHYNEQFF	TGTGCCACCCTGAGAAGGCCCCACTACAATGAGCAGTTCTTC
.	TRBD2	TRBV11-2	TRBJ2-3	CASSRLAGGGTDTQYF	TGTGCCAGCAGCCGACTAGCGGGAGGAGGCACAGATACGCAGTATTTT
.	TRBD1	TRBV28	TRBJ1-3	CASSRQGAGNTIYF	TGTGCCAGCAGCCGACAGGGGGCTGGAAACACCATATATTTT
once	.	TRBV29-1	TRBJ1-4	CSVRPRGGGEKLFF	TGCAGCGTTAGACCCAGGGGTGGAGGTGAAAAACTGTTTTTT
.	TRBD1	TRBV9	TRBJ2-1	CASSVYGTGIYNEQFF	TGTGCCAGCAGCGTATACGGGACAGGGATCTACAATGAGCAGTTCTTC
.	.	TRBV29-1	TRBJ2-1	CSAIRDSFEQFF	TGCAGCGCCATACGGGACTCCTTTGAGCAGTTCTTC
.	.	TRBV27	TRBJ1-5	CASSSIARGGNQPQHF	TGTGCCAGCAGTTCCATAGCGAGGGGCGGCAATCAGCCCCAGCATTTT
.	TRBD2	TRBV7-9	TRBJ2-1	CAITPSGSSDEQFF	TGTGCCATAACGCCTAGCGGGAGCTCCGATGAGCAGTTCTTC